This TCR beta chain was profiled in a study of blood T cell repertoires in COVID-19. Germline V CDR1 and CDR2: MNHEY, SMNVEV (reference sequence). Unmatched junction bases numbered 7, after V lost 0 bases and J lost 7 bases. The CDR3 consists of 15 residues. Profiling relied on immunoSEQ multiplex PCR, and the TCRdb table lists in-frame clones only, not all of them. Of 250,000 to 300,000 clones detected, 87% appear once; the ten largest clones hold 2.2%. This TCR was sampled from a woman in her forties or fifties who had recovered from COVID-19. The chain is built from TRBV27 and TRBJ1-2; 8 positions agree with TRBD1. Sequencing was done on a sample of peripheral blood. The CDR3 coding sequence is TGTGCCAGCAGTTTATCCCCCCAGGGGGCACGTGGCTACACCTTC. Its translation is CASSLSPQGARGYTF.